These T cell receptor beta chains were read from a single sample in a study of T cells in Graves' hyperthyroidism and ophthalmopathy. TCRdb fed the multiplex PCR reads into MiXCR, producing one record per CDR3 protein. Here the sample spans approximately 870,000 distinct CDR3 sequences, roughly 37% being singletons. The sample comprised blood. Receptor source: a man between 18 and 29 years old with Graves' hyperthyroidism. Each CDR3 is given with its conserved first and last residue. The D gene is left open where the match is weak. The size of a clone is reported for some rows only, either as once, few or many, or as a class for expanded clones.

size	D	V	J	CDR3	DNA
NA	NA	TRBV29-1	TRBJ2-7	CSAGQRRANEQYF	TGCAGCGCCGGACAGAGAAGGGCCAATGAGCAGTACTTC
few	TRBD1	TRBV6-4	TRBJ1-1	CASMEGARSTEAFF	TGTGCCAGCATGGAGGGGGCGCGAAGCACTGAAGCTTTCTTT
NA	NA	TRBV7-8	TRBJ2-2	CASTLWAGDTGELFF	TGTGCCAGCACACTTTGGGCAGGGGACACCGGGGAGCTGTTTTTT
NA	TRBD1	TRBV20-1	TRBJ2-7	CSAMRGPNEQYF	TGCAGTGCCATGAGGGGGCCCAATGAGCAGTACTTC
NA	NA	TRBV12-3/TRBV12-4	TRBJ2-7	CASSPDTYYEQYF	TGTGCCAGCAGTCCCGACACTTACTACGAGCAGTACTTC
NA	NA	TRBV6-1	TRBJ1-1	CASRARGARTEAFF	TGTGCCAGCCGGGCAAGGGGGGCTCGGACTGAAGCTTTCTTT
NA	NA	TRBV9	TRBJ1-5	CASSVGVRNQPQHF	TGTGCCAGCAGCGTAGGGGTTAGAAATCAGCCCCAGCATTTT
NA	NA	TRBV5-1	TRBJ2-7	CASSLSTGELYF	TGCGCCAGCAGCCTAAGTACCGGGGAGCTGTACTTC
NA	NA	TRBV2	TRBJ2-7	CASREGRLRGEQYF	TGTGCCAGCAGGGAGGGACGGCTCAGAGGCGAGCAGTACTTC
many	NA	TRBV9	TRBJ2-7	CASSPSGRPYEQYF	TGTGCCAGCAGCCCTAGTGGGCGGCCCTACGAGCAGTACTTC
NA	TRBD1	TRBV30	TRBJ1-6	CAWITGGAGSYNSPLHF	TGTGCCTGGATTACAGGGGGCGCCGGCTCCTATAATTCACCCCTCCACTTT
many	NA	TRBV10-3	TRBJ2-7	CAISEGRDEQYF	TGTGCCATCAGTGAGGGCAGGGACGAGCAGTACTTC
many	NA	TRBV10-3	TRBJ1-1	CAISESLGRMNTEAFF	TGTGCCATCAGTGAGTCGCTGGGACGGATGAACACTGAAGCTTTCTTT
many	NA	TRBV6-5	TRBJ1-1	CASSYSLGTEAFF	TGTGCCAGCAGTTACTCGTTGGGCACTGAAGCTTTCTTT
NA	TRBD1	TRBV5-1	TRBJ2-7	CASSLDRGRYEQYF	TGCGCCAGCAGCTTGGACAGGGGGCGGTACGAGCAGTACTTC
many	NA	TRBV15	TRBJ2-2	CATSRDRGSSTGELFF	TGTGCCACCAGCAGAGACAGGGGATCCAGCACCGGGGAGCTGTTTTTT
NA	NA	TRBV5-1	TRBJ2-7	CASSFRDGEAYEQYF	TGCGCCAGCAGCTTCCGGGACGGAGAGGCGTACGAGCAGTACTTC
NA	NA	TRBV6-1	TRBJ1-4	CASSYGGRAEKLFF	TGTGCCAGCAGTTACGGGGGAAGGGCTGAAAAACTGTTTTTT